This T cell receptor beta chain was profiled in a study of molecular identifiers for immune sequencing clone quantification. This clonotype was observed a handful of times. This CDR3 has 15 amino acids. V lost 4 bases and J lost 8; bases outside the gene matches: 11. CDR1 SEHNR and CDR2 FQNEAQ come from the germline V gene (reference sequence). TCRdb processed the PCR reads anew with MiXCR; each CDR3 protein has one entry. The sample records around 470,000 distinct CDR3 sequences, roughly 26% being singletons. This TCR derives from a human donor in good health. Some libraries in this study had Jurkat cell RNA spiked in. This chain joins TRBV7-9 and TRBJ2-1, with 7 bases identical to TRBD2. The material sequenced was naive CD8+ T cells from blood, with Jurkat cell RNA spiked in. Described subset: FACS-sorted CD8+CD4-CCR7+CD45RA+ naive T cells. CDR3 in amino acids: CASSSPSGYADEQFF. In nucleotides, the CDR3 is TGTGCCAGCAGCTCCCCTAGCGGATACGCCGATGAGCAGTTCTTC.